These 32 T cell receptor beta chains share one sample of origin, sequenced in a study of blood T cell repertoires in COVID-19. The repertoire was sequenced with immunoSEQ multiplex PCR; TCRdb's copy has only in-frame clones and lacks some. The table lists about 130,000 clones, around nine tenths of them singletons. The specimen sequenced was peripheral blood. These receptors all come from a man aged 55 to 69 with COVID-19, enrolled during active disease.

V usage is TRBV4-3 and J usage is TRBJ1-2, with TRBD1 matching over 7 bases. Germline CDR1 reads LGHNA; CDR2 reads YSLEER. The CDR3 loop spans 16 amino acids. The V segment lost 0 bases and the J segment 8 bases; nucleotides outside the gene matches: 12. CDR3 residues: CASSQDRRDSLRGYTF. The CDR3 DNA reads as TGCGCCAGCAGCCAAGATAGGAGGGACAGCCTTAGAGGCTACACCTTC.

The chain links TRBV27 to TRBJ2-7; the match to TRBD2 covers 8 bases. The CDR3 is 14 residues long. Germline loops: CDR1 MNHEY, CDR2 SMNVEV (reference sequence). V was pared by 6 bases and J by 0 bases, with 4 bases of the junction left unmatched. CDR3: CASSRLASSYEQYF. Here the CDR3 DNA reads TGTGCCAGCAGCCGACTAGCGAGCTCCTACGAGCAGTACTTC.

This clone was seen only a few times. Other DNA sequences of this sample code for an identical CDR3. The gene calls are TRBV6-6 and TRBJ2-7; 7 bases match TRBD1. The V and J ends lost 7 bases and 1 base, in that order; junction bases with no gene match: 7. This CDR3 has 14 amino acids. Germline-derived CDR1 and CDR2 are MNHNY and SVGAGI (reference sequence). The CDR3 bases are TGTGCCAGCACCGAATCGGGACAGTCCTACGAGCAGTACTTC. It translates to CASTESGQSYEQYF.

In DNA, the CDR3 is TGTGCCAGCAGCTCGCTTCCGACAGGGGCCGGGGAGCTGTTTTTT. Translating it yields CASSSLPTGAGELFF. The chain has TRBV7-6 and TRBJ2-2, with 8 bases matching TRBD1. The germline V gene encodes CDR1 SGHVS and CDR2 FNYEAQ. The CDR3 spans 15 residues. Trimming removed 4 bases from V and 6 bases from J; junction bases left unmatched: 7.

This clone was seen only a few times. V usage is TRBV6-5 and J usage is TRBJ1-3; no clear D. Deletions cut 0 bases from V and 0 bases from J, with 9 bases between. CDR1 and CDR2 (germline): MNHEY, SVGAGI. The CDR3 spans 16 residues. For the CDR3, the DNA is TGTGCCAGCAGTTACTCGGTACACAGCTCTGGAAACACCATATATTTT. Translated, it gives CASSYSVHSSGNTIYF.

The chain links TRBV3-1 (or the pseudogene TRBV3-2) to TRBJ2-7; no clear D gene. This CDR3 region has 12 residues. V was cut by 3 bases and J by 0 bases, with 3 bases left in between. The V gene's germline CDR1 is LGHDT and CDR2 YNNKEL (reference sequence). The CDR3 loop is CASSHNSYEQYF. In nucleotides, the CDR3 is TGTGCCAGCAGCCACAACTCCTACGAGCAGTACTTC.

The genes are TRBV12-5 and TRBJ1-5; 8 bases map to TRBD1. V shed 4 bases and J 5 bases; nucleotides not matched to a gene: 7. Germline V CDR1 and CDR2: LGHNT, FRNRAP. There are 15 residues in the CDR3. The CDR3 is CASGYGQGGHQPQHF. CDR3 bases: TGTGCTAGTGGTTACGGACAGGGCGGACATCAGCCCCAGCATTTT.

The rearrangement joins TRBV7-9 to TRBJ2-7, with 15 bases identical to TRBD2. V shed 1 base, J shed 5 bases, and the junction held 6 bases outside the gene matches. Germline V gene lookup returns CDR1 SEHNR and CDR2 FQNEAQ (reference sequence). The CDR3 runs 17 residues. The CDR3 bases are TGTGCCAGCAGCTTAGGCGGGACTAGCGGGAGGAGTCACGAGCAGTACTTC. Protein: CASSLGGTSGRSHEQYF.

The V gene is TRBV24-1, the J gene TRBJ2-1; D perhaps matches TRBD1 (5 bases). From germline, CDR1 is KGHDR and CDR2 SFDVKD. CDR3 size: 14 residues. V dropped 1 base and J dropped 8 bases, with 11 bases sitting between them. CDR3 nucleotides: TGTGCCACCAGTGATTTTGGCCAGGGTTATGAGCAGTTCTTC. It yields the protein CATSDFGQGYEQFF.

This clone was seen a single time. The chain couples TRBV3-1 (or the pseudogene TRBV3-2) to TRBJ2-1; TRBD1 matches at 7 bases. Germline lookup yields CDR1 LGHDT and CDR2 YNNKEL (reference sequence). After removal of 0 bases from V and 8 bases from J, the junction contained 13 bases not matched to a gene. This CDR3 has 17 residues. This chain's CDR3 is CASSQDFRTGAEDEQFF. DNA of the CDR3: TGTGCCAGCAGCCAAGATTTCCGGACAGGTGCTGAGGATGAGCAGTTCTTC.

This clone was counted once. CDR3 DNA sequence: TGCGCCAGCGGAAACCCCCCGGAGGGAAGGGCTTTCTTT. Its protein is CASGNPPEGRAFF. The rearrangement links TRBV5-1 to TRBJ1-1; D gene ambiguous. In germline, CDR1 is SGHRS, CDR2 YFSETQ. V lost 7 bases, J lost 11 bases, and 21 bases lay in between. CDR3 size: 13 residues. The full variable domain, rest sourced from reference TRBV5-1 and TRBJ1-1, is KAGVTQTPRYLIKTRGQQVTLSCSPISGHRSVSWYQQTPGQGLQFLFEYFSETQRNKGNFPGRFSGRQFSNSRSEMNVSTLELGDSALYLCASGNPPEGRAFFGQGTRLTVV.

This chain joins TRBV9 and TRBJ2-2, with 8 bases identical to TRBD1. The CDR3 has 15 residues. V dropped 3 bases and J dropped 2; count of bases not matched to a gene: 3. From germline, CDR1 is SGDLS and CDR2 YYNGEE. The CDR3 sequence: CASSAQGANTGELFF. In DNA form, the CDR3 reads TGTGCCAGCAGCGCCCAGGGGGCAAACACCGGGGAGCTGTTTTTT.

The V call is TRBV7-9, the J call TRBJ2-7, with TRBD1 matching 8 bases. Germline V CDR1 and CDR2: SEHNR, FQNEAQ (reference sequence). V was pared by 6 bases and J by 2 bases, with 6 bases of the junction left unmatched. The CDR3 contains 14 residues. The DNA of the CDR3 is TGTGCCAGCAGGGACGGACAGGGTCCCTACGAGCAGTACTTC. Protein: CASRDGQGPYEQYF.

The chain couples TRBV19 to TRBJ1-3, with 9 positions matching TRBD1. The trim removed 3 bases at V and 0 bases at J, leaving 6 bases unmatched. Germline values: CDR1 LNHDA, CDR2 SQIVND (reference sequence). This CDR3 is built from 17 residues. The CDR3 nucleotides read TGTGCCAGTAGTATGGGTCGGGACAGGGTCTCTGGAAACACCATATATTTT. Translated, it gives CASSMGRDRVSGNTIYF.

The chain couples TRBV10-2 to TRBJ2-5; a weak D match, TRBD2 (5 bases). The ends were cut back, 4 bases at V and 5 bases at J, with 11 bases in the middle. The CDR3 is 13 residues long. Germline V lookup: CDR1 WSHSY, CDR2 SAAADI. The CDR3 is CASSAGTGETQYF. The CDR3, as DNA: TGCGCCAGCAGTGCTGGAACGGGGGAGACCCAGTACTTC.

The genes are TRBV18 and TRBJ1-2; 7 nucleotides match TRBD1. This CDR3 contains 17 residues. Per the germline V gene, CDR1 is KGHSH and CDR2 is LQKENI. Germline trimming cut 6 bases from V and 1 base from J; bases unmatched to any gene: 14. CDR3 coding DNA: TGTGCCAGCTCGCAACTACAGGACAGGACGGATAACTATGGCTACACCTTC. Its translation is CASSQLQDRTDNYGYTF.

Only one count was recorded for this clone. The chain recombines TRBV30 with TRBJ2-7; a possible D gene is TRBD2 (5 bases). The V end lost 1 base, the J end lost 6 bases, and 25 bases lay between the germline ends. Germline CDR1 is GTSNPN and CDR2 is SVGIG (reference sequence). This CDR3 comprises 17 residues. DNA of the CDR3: TGTGCCTGGAGTGGTCCGTTGGGCGAGGACTCGTGGTTCGAGCAGTACTTC. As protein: CAWSGPLGEDSWFEQYF.

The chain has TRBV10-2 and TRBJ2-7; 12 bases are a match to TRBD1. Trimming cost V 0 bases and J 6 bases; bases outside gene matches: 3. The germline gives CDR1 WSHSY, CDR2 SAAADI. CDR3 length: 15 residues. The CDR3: CASSESGTGGGEQYF. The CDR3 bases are TGCGCCAGCAGTGAGTCGGGGACAGGGGGCGGCGAGCAGTACTTC.

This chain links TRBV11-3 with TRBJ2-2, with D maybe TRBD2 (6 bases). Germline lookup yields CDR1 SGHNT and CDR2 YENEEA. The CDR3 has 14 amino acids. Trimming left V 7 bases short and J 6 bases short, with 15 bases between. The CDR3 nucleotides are TGTGCCAGCACCTACAGCGGAGGGGCCGGGGAGCTGTTTTTT. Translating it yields CASTYSGGAGELFF.

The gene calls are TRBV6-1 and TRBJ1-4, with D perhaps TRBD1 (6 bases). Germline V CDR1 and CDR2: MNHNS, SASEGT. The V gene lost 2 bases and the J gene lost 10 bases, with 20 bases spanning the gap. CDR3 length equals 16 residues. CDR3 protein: CASSEKEARGRGKLFF. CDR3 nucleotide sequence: TGTGCCAGCAGTGAAAAGGAGGCCAGGGGCAGAGGAAAACTGTTTTTT.

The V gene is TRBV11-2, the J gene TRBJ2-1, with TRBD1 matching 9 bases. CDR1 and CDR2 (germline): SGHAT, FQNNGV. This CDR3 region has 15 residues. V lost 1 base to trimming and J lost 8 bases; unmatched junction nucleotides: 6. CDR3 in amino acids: CASSLGGQGGHEQFF. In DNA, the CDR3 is TGTGCCAGCAGCTTAGGGGGACAGGGAGGACATGAGCAGTTCTTC.

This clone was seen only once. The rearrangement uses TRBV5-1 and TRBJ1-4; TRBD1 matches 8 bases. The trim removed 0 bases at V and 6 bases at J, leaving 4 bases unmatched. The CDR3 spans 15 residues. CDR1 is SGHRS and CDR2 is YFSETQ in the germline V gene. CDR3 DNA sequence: TGCGCCAGCAGCTTGGACAGGGGGGTGGATGAAAAACTGTTTTTT. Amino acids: CASSLDRGVDEKLFF.

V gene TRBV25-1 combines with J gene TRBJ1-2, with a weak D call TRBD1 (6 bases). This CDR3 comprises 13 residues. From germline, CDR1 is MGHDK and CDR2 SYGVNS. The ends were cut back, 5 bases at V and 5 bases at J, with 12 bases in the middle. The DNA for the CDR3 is TGTGCCAGCAGTCCAGGGGAAGGGTATGGCTACACCTTC. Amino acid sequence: CASSPGEGYGYTF.

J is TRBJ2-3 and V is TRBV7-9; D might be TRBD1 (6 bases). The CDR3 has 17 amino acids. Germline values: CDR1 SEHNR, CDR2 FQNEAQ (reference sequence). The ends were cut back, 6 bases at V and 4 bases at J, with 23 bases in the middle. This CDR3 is CASRSEGTPVSPDTQYF. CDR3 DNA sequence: TGTGCCAGCAGGTCAGAGGGGACACCCGTGTCCCCAGATACGCAGTATTTT.

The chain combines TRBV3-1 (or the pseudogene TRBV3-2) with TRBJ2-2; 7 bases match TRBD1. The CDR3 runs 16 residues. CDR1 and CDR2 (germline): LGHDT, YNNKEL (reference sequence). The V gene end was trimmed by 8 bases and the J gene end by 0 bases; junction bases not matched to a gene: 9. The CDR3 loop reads CASSLMGQTNTGELFF. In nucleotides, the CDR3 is TGTGCCAGCTCCCTTATGGGACAGACGAACACCGGGGAGCTGTTTTTT.

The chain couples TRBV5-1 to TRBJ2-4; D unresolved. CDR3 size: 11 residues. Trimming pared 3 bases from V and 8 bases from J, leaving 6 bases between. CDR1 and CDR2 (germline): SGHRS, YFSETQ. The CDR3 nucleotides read TGCGCCAGCAGCTATCGGGACATTCAGTACTTC. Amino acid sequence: CASSYRDIQYF.

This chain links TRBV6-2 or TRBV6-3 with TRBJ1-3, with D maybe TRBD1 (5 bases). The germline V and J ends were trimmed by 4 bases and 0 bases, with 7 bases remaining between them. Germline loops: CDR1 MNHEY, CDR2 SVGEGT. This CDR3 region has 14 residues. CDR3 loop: CASSSGGSGNTIYF. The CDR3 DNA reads TGTGCCAGCAGTTCGGGGGGCTCTGGAAACACCATATATTTT.

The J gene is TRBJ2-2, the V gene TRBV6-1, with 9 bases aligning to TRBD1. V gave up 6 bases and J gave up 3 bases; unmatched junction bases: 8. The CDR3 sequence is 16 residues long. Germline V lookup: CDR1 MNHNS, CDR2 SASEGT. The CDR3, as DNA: TGTGCCAGCAGGGAAACAGGGGGCGATGACACCGGGGAGCTGTTTTTT. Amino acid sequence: CASRETGGDDTGELFF.

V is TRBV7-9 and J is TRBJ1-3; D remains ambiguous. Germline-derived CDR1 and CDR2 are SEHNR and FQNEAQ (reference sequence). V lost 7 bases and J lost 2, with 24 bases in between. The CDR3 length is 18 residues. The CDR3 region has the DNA TGTGCCAGCAAGCCCGGGAAAACGGGGTGGGTTGCTGGAAACACCATATATTTT. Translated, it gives CASKPGKTGWVAGNTIYF.

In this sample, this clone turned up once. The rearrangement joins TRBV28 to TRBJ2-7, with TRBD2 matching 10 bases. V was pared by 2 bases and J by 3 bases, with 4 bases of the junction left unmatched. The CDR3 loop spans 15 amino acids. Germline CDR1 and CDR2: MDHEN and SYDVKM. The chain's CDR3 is CASSLGASGSYEQYF. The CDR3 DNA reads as TGTGCCAGCAGTTTAGGAGCTAGCGGGAGCTACGAGCAGTACTTC.

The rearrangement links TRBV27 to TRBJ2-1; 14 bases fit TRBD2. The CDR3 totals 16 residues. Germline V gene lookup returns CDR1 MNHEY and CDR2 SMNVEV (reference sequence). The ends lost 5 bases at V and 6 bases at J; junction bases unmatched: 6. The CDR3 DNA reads TGTGCCAGCAGTCCAGGGACTAGCGGGAGTTTCAATGAGCAGTTCTTC. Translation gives CASSPGTSGSFNEQFF.

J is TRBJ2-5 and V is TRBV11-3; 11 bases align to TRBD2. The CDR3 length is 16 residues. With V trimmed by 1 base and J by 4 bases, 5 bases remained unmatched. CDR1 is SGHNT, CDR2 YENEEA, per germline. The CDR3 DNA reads TGTGCCAGCAGCTTAGTTAGGCTAGCGGGAGGAGAGACCCAGTACTTC. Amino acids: CASSLVRLAGGETQYF. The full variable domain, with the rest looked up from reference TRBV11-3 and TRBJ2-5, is EAGVVQSPRYKIIEKKQPVAFWCNPISGHNTLYWYLQNLGQGPELLIRYENEEAVDDSQLPKDRFSAERLKGVDSTLKIQPAELGDSAVYLCASSLVRLAGGETQYFGPGTRLLVL.